This TCR beta chain came from a study of blood T cell repertoires in COVID-19. Study background: Collection of acute and convalescent COVID-19 samples took place in the United States, Italy and Spain. From T cells, B-cell-depleted T cells, or PBMCs came the material, which was cDNA or gDNA.

Per the study methods: Amplifying reference gene primers gave estimates of nucleated cell counts. TCRdb's table, derived via immunoSEQ multiplex PCR, lists solely in-frame clones and lacks some. V, J and clone size reflect that table, while D and trimming were determined from the DNA. The sample includes approximately 120,000 clones, roughly 80% of them seen just once. The V gene end was trimmed by 6 bases and the J gene end by 5 bases; junction bases not matched to a gene: 9. The CDR3 contains 15 residues. Per germline, CDR1 SNHLY and CDR2 FYNNEI. This clonotype was obtained from a man in his sixties with acute or convalescent COVID-19. The source material was peripheral blood. This sequence joins TRBV2 and TRBJ2-7; TRBD1 aligns across 11 bases. The CDR3 loop is CASSDRRTGGHEQYF. CDR3 DNA: TGTGCCAGCAGCGACCGTAGGACAGGGGGCCACGAGCAGTACTTC.